Listed below are T cell receptor beta chains from one sample, sequenced in a study of shared clonotypes between healthy human individuals. Libraries were prepared by immunoSEQ multiplex PCR; TCRdb keeps only in-frame clonotypes and omits some of them. In the table there are millions of clones, more than 85% of which are singletons. The sample taken for sequencing was naive CD8+ T cells from PBMCs. These receptors came from a man aged 18 to 30 in good health. Some clones in this sample may be carry-over from other donors' samples. Each CDR3 is given with its conserved first and last residue. D genes are given only for firm matches. Size values are once, few and many counts, or a class for expanded clones, and some rows have none.

v_call	clone_size	d_call	j_call	cdr3_aa	cdr3_nt
TRBV4-3	.	.	TRBJ2-5	CASSLGQSVETQYF	TGCGCCAGCAGCCTAGGACAGAGCGTGGAGACCCAGTACTTC
TRBV27	.	TRBD1	TRBJ1-1	CASKTGGEAEAFF	TGTGCCAGCAAGACAGGGGGCGAGGCTGAAGCTTTCTTT
TRBV7-8	.	.	TRBJ1-1	CASSHAGQRGNTEAFF	TGTGCCAGCAGCCATGCTGGACAGCGAGGGAACACTGAAGCTTTCTTT
TRBV9	.	.	TRBJ2-3	CASSGNPGLYTDTQYF	TGTGCCAGCAGCGGCAATCCGGGACTTTACACAGATACGCAGTATTTT
TRBV28	.	TRBD1	TRBJ1-1	CASSLWRGQGNTEAFF	TGTGCCAGCAGTTTATGGAGGGGACAGGGGAACACTGAAGCTTTCTTT
TRBV6-1	.	TRBD1	TRBJ2-2	CASSENRGAGELFF	TGTGCCAGCAGTGAGAACAGGGGCGCCGGGGAGCTGTTTTTT
TRBV27	.	TRBD1	TRBJ2-5	CASNPGGGHPPLELNQYF	TGTGCCAGCAACCCAGGGGGTGGTCACCCTCCCCTCGAGCTGAACCAGTACTTC
TRBV16	.	.	TRBJ1-4	CASTRHQGIGEKLFF	TGTGCCAGCACCCGACATCAGGGCATCGGTGAAAAACTGTTTTTT
TRBV7-9	.	TRBD2	TRBJ2-7	CASSSGLAGSYEQYF	TGTGCCAGCAGCTCAGGACTAGCGGGATCCTACGAGCAGTACTTC
TRBV27	.	.	TRBJ1-5	CASSLDSRQPQHF	TGTGCCAGCAGTTTAGATTCGCGTCAGCCCCAGCATTTT
TRBV7-8	.	.	TRBJ1-5	CASSLGVGANNQPQHF	TGTGCCAGCAGCTTAGGGGTAGGGGCAAACAATCAGCCCCAGCATTTT
TRBV7-9	.	.	TRBJ2-7	CASSSIYSTGSYEQYF	TGTGCCAGCAGCTCCATCTATTCGACAGGATCCTACGAGCAGTACTTC
TRBV2	.	.	TRBJ2-7	CASSEGGLWEQYF	TGTGCCAGCAGTGAAGGGGGCCTGTGGGAGCAGTACTTC
TRBV29-1	.	TRBD1	TRBJ2-2	CSVGQGLAGELFF	TGCAGCGTCGGACAGGGCTTGGCCGGGGAGCTGTTTTTT
TRBV27	.	.	TRBJ2-7	CASSPNRGSSYEQYF	TGTGCCAGCAGCCCCAATCGGGGGAGCTCCTACGAGCAGTACTTC
TRBV7-2	.	.	TRBJ2-2	CASSVLGTPGELFF	TGTGCCAGCAGCGTACTGGGTACCCCCGGGGAGCTGTTTTTT
TRBV7-2	.	TRBD1	TRBJ2-7	CASSFSGTVLVFYEQYF	TGTGCCAGCAGCTTTTCCGGGACAGTTCTTGTTTTCTACGAGCAGTACTTC
TRBV7-9	.	.	TRBJ2-1	CASSAGQGYSDEQFF	TGTGCCAGCAGCGCCGGGCAGGGTTATTCCGATGAGCAGTTCTTC
TRBV10-3	once	.	TRBJ1-1	CAISAGTEAFF	TGTGCCATCAGTGCAGGGACCGAAGCTTTCTTT
TRBV27	.	.	TRBJ1-2	CASSLSTGFGYTF	TGTGCCAGCAGTTTATCAACAGGGTTCGGCTACACCTTC
TRBV10-1	.	.	TRBJ2-1	CASSESRSSYNEQFF	TGCGCCAGCAGTGAGTCAAGGTCTTCCTACAATGAGCAGTTCTTC
TRBV5-5	.	TRBD2	TRBJ2-7	CASSLDSGSTYEQYF	TGTGCCAGCAGCTTGGATAGCGGGAGTACATACGAGCAGTACTTC
TRBV7-3	.	TRBD2	TRBJ2-2	CASSLNGLAGNTGELFF	TGTGCCAGCAGCTTAAATGGGCTAGCGGGAAACACCGGGGAGCTGTTTTTT
TRBV7-3	.	.	TRBJ2-2	CASSADNTGELFF	TGTGCCAGCAGCGCCGATAACACCGGGGAGCTGTTTTTT
TRBV6-1	.	.	TRBJ2-7	CASSAWEQYF	TGTGCCAGCAGTGCCTGGGAGCAGTACTTC
TRBV19	.	.	TRBJ1-5	CASRAETSQPQHF	TGTGCCAGTAGGGCCGAAACCAGTCAGCCCCAGCATTTT
TRBV11-2	.	.	TRBJ2-3	CASSSRTDYTDTQYF	TGTGCCAGCAGCTCCCGGACAGATTACACAGATACGCAGTATTTT
TRBV6-5	.	.	TRBJ1-4	CASRSTRATNEKLFF	TGTGCCAGCAGATCAACCAGGGCGACTAATGAAAAACTGTTTTTT
TRBV19	.	.	TRBJ1-5	CASSRWGLDQPQHF	TGTGCCAGTAGTAGATGGGGTTTGGACCAGCCCCAGCATTTT
TRBV6-5	.	.	TRBJ1-2	CASKDANYGYTF	TGTGCCAGCAAAGATGCTAACTATGGCTACACCTTC
TRBV7-9	few	.	TRBJ2-4	CASSFGEDIQYF	TGTGCCAGCAGCTTCGGGGAAGACATTCAGTACTTC
TRBV7-6	.	.	TRBJ1-3	CASSSTGRAGNTIYF	TGTGCCAGCAGTTCCACAGGGCGTGCTGGAAACACCATATATTTT
TRBV9	once	TRBD2	TRBJ2-1	CASSTVIAGGPTDEQFF	TGTGCCAGCAGCACCGTTATTGCGGGAGGGCCGACGGATGAGCAGTTCTTC
TRBV25-1	.	TRBD1	TRBJ1-2	CASSDRDRGRVYGYTF	TGTGCCAGCAGTGATAGGGACAGGGGGCGCGTCTATGGCTACACCTTC
TRBV9	.	.	TRBJ2-7	CASSMTARFYEQYF	TGTGCCAGCAGCATGACGGCCCGTTTCTACGAGCAGTACTTC
TRBV4-1	.	TRBD1	TRBJ2-4	CASSPRDRHIQYF	TGCGCCAGCAGCCCCCGGGACAGACACATTCAGTACTTC
TRBV5-1	once	TRBD2	TRBJ2-1	CASSLAGLAGGPYNEQFF	TGCGCCAGCAGCTTGGCGGGACTAGCGGGAGGGCCGTACAATGAGCAGTTCTTC
TRBV5-1	.	.	TRBJ1-1	CASSSSTGTNPEAFF	TGCGCCAGCAGCTCCTCAACCGGGACGAACCCTGAAGCTTTCTTT
TRBV10-3	.	.	TRBJ2-7	CAISPGGVYEQYF	TGTGCCATCAGTCCTGGTGGGGTCTACGAGCAGTACTTC
TRBV27	.	TRBD1	TRBJ1-5	CASSRPPGQGFNQPQHF	TGTGCCAGCAGCCGCCCGCCGGGACAGGGGTTCAATCAGCCCCAGCATTTT
TRBV7-8	.	TRBD2	TRBJ2-7	CASSLETPGLAAYEQYF	TGTGCCAGCAGCTTAGAAACCCCGGGACTAGCAGCCTACGAGCAGTACTTC